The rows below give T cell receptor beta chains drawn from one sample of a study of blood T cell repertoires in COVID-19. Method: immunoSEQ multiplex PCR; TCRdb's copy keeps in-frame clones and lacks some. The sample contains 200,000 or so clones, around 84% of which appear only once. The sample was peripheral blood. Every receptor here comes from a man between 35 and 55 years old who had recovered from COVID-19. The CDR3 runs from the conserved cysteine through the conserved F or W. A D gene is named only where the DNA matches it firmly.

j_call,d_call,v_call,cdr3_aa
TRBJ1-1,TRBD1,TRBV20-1,CSASSGTGAGNTEAFF
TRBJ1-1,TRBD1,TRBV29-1,CSVVQGAEAFF
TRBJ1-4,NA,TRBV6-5,CASTRTTGFGKLFF
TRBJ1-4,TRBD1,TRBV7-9,CASSDRGGDEKLFF
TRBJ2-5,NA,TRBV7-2,CATQGGSSGYQETQYF
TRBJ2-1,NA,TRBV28,CASSLSEHEQFF
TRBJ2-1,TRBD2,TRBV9,CASSVGGTSGRLGNEQFF
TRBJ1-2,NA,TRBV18,CASSRTEINYGYTF
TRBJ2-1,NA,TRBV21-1,CASSRGHHSYNEQFF
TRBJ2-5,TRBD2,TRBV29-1,CSGSGGEETQYF
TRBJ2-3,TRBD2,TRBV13,CASSFPLLSGAWGTQYF
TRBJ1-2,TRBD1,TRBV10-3,CAISDRQGGYYGYTF
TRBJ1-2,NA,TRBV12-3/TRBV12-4,CASSLGPNYGYTF
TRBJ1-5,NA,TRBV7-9,CASSTEGEANQPQHF
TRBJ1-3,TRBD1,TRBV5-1,CASSSGGAGNTIYF
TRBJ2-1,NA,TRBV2,CASSVDNEQFF
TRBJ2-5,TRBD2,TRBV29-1,CSVEGGGGALEETQYF
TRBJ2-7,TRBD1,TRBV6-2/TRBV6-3,CASSYLAGGKNEQYF
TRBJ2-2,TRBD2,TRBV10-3,CAISELGTSGSSTGELFF
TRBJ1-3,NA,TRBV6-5,CASSYSVTAGNTIYF
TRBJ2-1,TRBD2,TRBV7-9,CASSPGSGRNNEQFF
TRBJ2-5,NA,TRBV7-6,CASRGQGRETQYF
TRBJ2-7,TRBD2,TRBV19,CASSIKGTSGTSYEQYF
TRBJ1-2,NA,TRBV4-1,CASSQVGRADYGYTF
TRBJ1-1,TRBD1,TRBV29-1,CSVERDRRPNTEAFF
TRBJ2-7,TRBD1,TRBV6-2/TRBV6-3,CASSHPGQGAGEQYF
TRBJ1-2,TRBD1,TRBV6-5,CASSPTGVRGYTF